This entry lists 6 T cell receptor beta chains sequenced from one sample in a study of early T cells in non-severe SARS-CoV-2 infection. TCRdb re-called the 5' RACE reads through MiXCR, storing one row per CDR3 protein. The data contain about 77,000 distinct CDR3 sequences, less than 5.5% of them seen just once; the ten biggest clones take up around 7.3%. Sequences were derived from whole blood, sampled at baseline. The receptor source for this set is an adult who was a healthcare worker with PCR-confirmed SARS-CoV-2 infection or an uninfected control (not recorded which).

This clonotype came up many times. The J gene is TRBJ1-3, the V gene TRBV6-5; D remains ambiguous. Between the trimmed V and J ends, which lost 0 bases and 0 bases, there was a span of 18 bases. CDR3 length: 19 amino acids. Per the germline V gene, CDR1 is MNHEY and CDR2 is SVGAGI. The CDR3, as DNA: TGTGCCAGCAGTTACTCGATGACCCTTGACGCCTTCTCTGGAAACACCATATATTTT. Translated: CASSYSMTLDAFSGNTIYF.

The chain links TRBV4-1 to TRBJ1-2, with 7 bases aligning to TRBD1. The J segment lost 7 bases and the V segment lost 0 bases, leaving 11 bases of the junction unmatched. Germline V lookup: CDR1 MGHRA, CDR2 YSYEKL. This CDR3 spans 16 amino acids. This CDR3 reads CASSQDLLGTGVGYTF. The CDR3 bases are TGCGCCAGCAGCCAAGATTTGCTGGGAACAGGGGTTGGCTACACCTTC.

There are a few counts of this clonotype. The V call is TRBV4-1, the J call TRBJ2-7; TRBD2 matches 9 bases. Germline V gene data show CDR1 as MGHRA and CDR2 as YSYEKL. The J segment lost 0 bases and the V segment lost 3 bases, leaving 3 bases of the junction unmatched. The CDR3 has 15 amino acids. The CDR3 is CASSHRSGSSYEQYF. DNA of the CDR3: TGCGCCAGCAGCCACCGTAGCGGGAGCTCCTACGAGCAGTACTTC.

This clonotype was seen a few times. The V and J genes are TRBV3-1 and TRBJ1-2; possibly TRBD1 for D (5 bases). Trimming cost V 1 base and J 5 bases, with 8 bases left between them. The germline gives CDR1 LGHDT, CDR2 YNNKEL (reference sequence). The CDR3 extends over 13 amino acids. CDR3 protein: CASSQGGMYGYTF. Here the CDR3 DNA reads TGTGCCAGCAGCCAAGGGGGGATGTATGGCTACACCTTC.

This clonotype was observed a handful of times. V usage is TRBV5-5 and J usage is TRBJ2-3, with D perhaps matching TRBD2 (5 bases). The ends were cut back, 2 bases at V and 7 bases at J, with 17 bases in the middle. The CDR3 consists of 15 residues. From germline, CDR1 is SGHKS and CDR2 YYEKEE (reference sequence). CDR3 residues: CASSLVQRSINTQYF. In nucleotides, the CDR3 is TGTGCCAGCAGCTTAGTGCAGCGGTCTATTAATACGCAGTATTTT.

This clonotype was counted many times. The chain couples TRBV7-6 to TRBJ2-5; the match to TRBD2 covers 7 bases. Losses at the gene ends were 1 base for V and 2 bases for J; bases not matched to a gene: 7. There are 16 residues in the CDR3. Germline CDR1 SGHVS, CDR2 FNYEAQ. CDR3: CASSLGGEGRQETQYF. DNA of the CDR3: TGTGCCAGCAGCTTAGGAGGGGAGGGGAGGCAAGAGACCCAGTACTTC.